This T cell receptor beta chain is from a study of control samples from healthy donors and cancer patients. Profiling relied on immunoSEQ multiplex PCR, and the TCRdb table lists in-frame clones only, not all of them. The table has about 120,000 clones, around 92% seen once. The CDR3 runs to 15 residues. Germline V gene lookup returns CDR1 MNHEY and CDR2 SVGAGI. Between the trimmed V and J ends, which lost 2 bases and 0 bases, there was a span of 10 bases. Sequenced: blood. The clonotype was recovered from a woman in her fifties or sixties in good health. The V and J genes are TRBV6-5 and TRBJ1-2; no clear D. The CDR3 sequence is CASSYTAGSNYGYTF. The CDR3, as DNA: TGTGCCAGCAGTTACACGGCCGGTTCTAACTATGGCTACACCTTC.